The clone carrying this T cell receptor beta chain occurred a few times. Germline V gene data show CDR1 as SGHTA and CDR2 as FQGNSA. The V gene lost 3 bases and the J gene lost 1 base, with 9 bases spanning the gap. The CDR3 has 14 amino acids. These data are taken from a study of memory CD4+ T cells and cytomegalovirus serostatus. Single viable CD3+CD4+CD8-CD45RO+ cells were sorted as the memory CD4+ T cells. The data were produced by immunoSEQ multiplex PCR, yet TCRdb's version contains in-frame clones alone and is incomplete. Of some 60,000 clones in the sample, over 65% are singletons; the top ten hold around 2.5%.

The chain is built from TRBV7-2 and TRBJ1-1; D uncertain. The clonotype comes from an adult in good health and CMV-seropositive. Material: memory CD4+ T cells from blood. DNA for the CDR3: TGTGCCAGCAGCTTTTGGGGAGGGAACACTGAAGCTTTCTTT. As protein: CASSFWGGNTEAFF.